One sample yielded the 8 T cell receptor beta chains listed below, sequenced in a study of blood T cell repertoires in COVID-19. Measured with immunoSEQ multiplex PCR; TCRdb has only the in-frame clones, and not every one. The sample consists of 100,000 to 150,000 clones, more than 85% of them appearing once. What was sequenced was peripheral blood. The receptors originated from a man aged 50 to 60 with COVID-19, enrolled during active disease.

J is TRBJ2-7 and V is TRBV5-4, with D possibly matching TRBD1 (6 bases). Per the germline V gene, CDR1 is SGHNT and CDR2 is YYREEE (reference sequence). V was clipped by 4 bases and J by 2 bases, with 13 bases between them. The CDR3 spans 14 residues. CDR3 DNA sequence: TGTGCCAGCAGCCTAGGACAGAACCCCTACGAGCAGTACGTC. It yields the protein CASSLGQNPYEQYV.

The CDR3 DNA reads as TGTGCCAGCACCGCAGTACGGCAGGGCTATGGCTACACCTTC. This translates into CASTAVRQGYGYTF. The rearrangement joins TRBV9 to TRBJ1-2, with TRBD1 as a possible D gene (5 bases). Trimming left V 6 bases short and J 4 bases short, with 16 bases between. Germline loops: CDR1 SGDLS, CDR2 YYNGEE. The CDR3 contains 14 residues. Filled out from reference TRBV9 and TRBJ1-2, the complete variable domain reads DSGVTQTPKHLITATGQRVTLRCSPRSGDLSVYWYQQSLDQGLQFLIQYYNGEERAKGNILERFSAQQFPDLHSELNLSSLELGDSALYFCASTAVRQGYGYTFGSGTRLTVV.

CDR3 in DNA: TGTGCCAGCAGTTTATCCGGGAACCAAGAGACCCAGTACTTC. It specifies CASSLSGNQETQYF. The V and J genes are TRBV28 and TRBJ2-5; a possible D gene is TRBD2 (5 bases). The CDR3 spans 14 residues. V lost 1 base, J lost 0 bases, and 6 bases lay in between. Germline loops: CDR1 MDHEN, CDR2 SYDVKM.

This clone appeared once. At the DNA level, this CDR3 is encoded by other sequences in the same sample as well. This chain connects TRBV6-5 to TRBJ2-1; 12 positions agree with TRBD2. The CDR3 loop spans 15 amino acids. The V segment lost 6 bases and the J segment 2 bases; nucleotides outside the gene matches: 2. Germline V lookup: CDR1 MNHEY, CDR2 SVGAGI. The CDR3: CASSRLAGAYNEQFF. For the CDR3, the DNA is TGTGCCAGCAGCAGACTAGCGGGAGCCTACAATGAGCAGTTCTTC.

This clone was picked up one time. The chain recombines TRBV28 with TRBJ2-7; D perhaps matches TRBD1 (5 bases). Germline V gene lookup returns CDR1 MDHEN and CDR2 SYDVKM. This CDR3 is built from 15 residues. Trimming took off 1 base at V and 2 bases at J, with 12 bases between the two ends. The CDR3 sequence: CASSLFQQGAYEQYF. The DNA of the CDR3 is TGTGCCAGCAGTTTATTTCAGCAAGGGGCCTACGAGCAGTACTTC.

In its sample, this clone was seen once. The CDR3 DNA follows: TGTGCCAGCAGCTCCCCGCTACAGCCCCAGCATTTT. This codes for CASSSPLQPQHF. The gene calls are TRBV7-2 and TRBJ1-5, with no clear D. Germline-derived CDR1 and CDR2 are SGHTA and FQGNSA. V lost 4 bases and J lost 7, with 8 bases in between. This CDR3 comprises 12 residues.

This clone showed up just a few times. This chain connects TRBV28 to TRBJ2-7, with 9 positions matching TRBD1. The CDR3 covers 14 residues. Losses at the gene ends were 3 bases for V and 1 base for J; bases not matched to a gene: 1. CDR1 and CDR2 (germline): MDHEN, SYDVKM. The CDR3 loop is CASSFGTGSYEQYF. The CDR3 nucleotides are TGTGCCAGCAGTTTTGGGACAGGGTCCTACGAGCAGTACTTC.

The gene calls are TRBV7-9 and TRBJ2-5, with 9 positions matching TRBD1. Germline loops: CDR1 SEHNR, CDR2 FQNEAQ (reference sequence). The CDR3 totals 16 residues. V lost 2 bases and J lost 3; bases outside the gene matches: 7. Here the CDR3 reads CASSLTGTGKKETQYF. The CDR3 nucleotides read TGTGCCAGCAGCTTAACCGGGACAGGGAAAAAAGAGACCCAGTACTTC.